Following are 26 T cell receptor beta chains from one sample sequenced in a study of PD-1 blockade in classical Hodgkin lymphoma. Indicated time point: cycle 4 day 1 (C4D1), after more than five weeks of nivolumab. All patients experienced relapse after autologous stem cell transplantation, and brentuximab vedotin exposure was variable. The data were produced by immunoSEQ multiplex PCR, yet TCRdb's version contains in-frame clones alone and is incomplete. The data hold tens of thousands of clones, with over 75% observed a single time. The sample consisted of peripheral blood mononuclear cells (PBMCs), taken before the fourth cycle of nivolumab. The origin of the receptors is a human donor with classical Hodgkin lymphoma.

V is TRBV7-9 and J is TRBJ2-1; TRBD2 is a possible D gene (5 bases). Trimming shortened V by 5 bases and J by 4 bases, and 9 bases separated the two germline ends. Germline CDR1 reads SEHNR; CDR2 reads FQNEAQ (reference sequence). The CDR3 totals 13 residues. The CDR3 region has the DNA TGTGCCAGCAGCAACGGGGTTTACAATGAGCAGTTCTTC. Amino acids: CASSNGVYNEQFF. Full variable domain (missing parts from reference TRBV7-9 and TRBJ2-1): DTGVSQNPRHKITKRGQNVTFRCDPISEHNRLYWYRQTLGQGPEFLTYFQNEAQLEKSRLLSDRFSAERPKGSFSTLEIQRTEQGDSAMYLCASSNGVYNEQFFGPGTRLTVL.

V and J are TRBV7-9 and TRBJ1-2, with TRBD1 as a possible D gene (5 bases). This CDR3 has 13 residues. Trimming cost V 1 base and J 6 bases, with 9 bases left between them. Germline assignment: CDR1 SEHNR and CDR2 FQNEAQ (reference sequence). In nucleotides, the CDR3 is TGTGCCAGCAGCTTAGGGTCGGGGGATGGCTACACCTTC. Protein product: CASSLGSGDGYTF.

V gene TRBV18 combines with J gene TRBJ1-1; D is unresolved. V was pared by 6 bases and J by 4 bases, with 15 bases between. Germline CDR1 is KGHSH and CDR2 is LQKENI. There are 14 residues in the CDR3. In nucleotides, the CDR3 is TGTGCCAGCTCCGGAAAGATTGGGCGCACTGAAGCTTTCTTT. This codes for CASSGKIGRTEAFF.

The chain is built from TRBV10-2 and TRBJ2-7; TRBD1 or TRBD2 may be the D gene (5 bases each). The V gene's germline CDR1 is WSHSY and CDR2 SAAADI. The CDR3 runs 13 residues. Trimming took 6 bases from V and 5 from J, leaving 14 bases between them. CDR3 sequence reads: CASRARGSDEQYF. CDR3 sequence (DNA): TGCGCCAGCAGGGCCCGGGGCTCGGACGAGCAGTACTTC.

On this clone itself: A read error may account for a junction end that differs from germline. The chain is built from TRBV7-2 and TRBJ2-7; perhaps TRBD1 as D (5 bases). This CDR3 comprises 15 residues. Germline values: CDR1 SGHTA, CDR2 FQGNSA. This chain's CDR3 is CASSQDLGVGYEQYF. DNA for the CDR3: TGCGCCAGCAGCCAAGATTTAGGGGTGGGTTACGAGCAGTACTTC.

V gene TRBV30 combines with J gene TRBJ1-4, with D perhaps TRBD1 (5 bases). This CDR3 region has 12 residues. From germline, CDR1 is GTSNPN and CDR2 SVGIG (reference sequence). V was clipped by 4 bases and J by 10 bases, with 13 bases between them. CDR3 DNA: TGTGCCTGGACGGCGGGGGGAGCAAAACTGTTTTTT. As protein: CAWTAGGAKLFF.

The chain combines TRBV9 with TRBJ1-4; 7 bases are a match to TRBD1. The V and J ends lost 1 base and 5 bases, in that order; junction bases with no gene match: 5. CDR1 and CDR2 from the germline V gene are SGDLS and YYNGEE. The CDR3 runs to 15 residues. CDR3 DNA sequence: TGTGCCAGCAGCGTAATGGGACAGAGGAATGAAAAACTGTTTTTT. Protein: CASSVMGQRNEKLFF.

The gene calls are TRBV6-1 and TRBJ1-2, with 7 bases that match TRBD1. CDR3 length: 14 residues. V shed 2 bases and J 8 bases; nucleotides not matched to a gene: 8. The germline gives CDR1 MNHNS, CDR2 SASEGT. This CDR3 reads CASSERARDSGYTF. CDR3 DNA: TGTGCCAGCAGTGAAAGAGCCCGGGACAGCGGCTACACCTTC.

The rearrangement links TRBV11-3 to TRBJ1-1; perhaps TRBD1 as D (5 bases). This CDR3 comprises 14 residues. From germline, CDR1 is SGHNT and CDR2 YENEEA. Trimming took 5 bases from V and 4 from J, leaving 14 bases between them. The CDR3 DNA follows: TGTGCCAGCAGCCGCGGGGGGGACGGCACTGAAGCTTTCTTT. Protein: CASSRGGDGTEAFF.

The chain's CDR3 is CASSDQRTRDRTTYEQYF. CDR3 bases: TGTGCCAGCAGTGACCAACGAACCCGGGACAGGACAACCTACGAGCAGTACTTC. V and J are TRBV6-4 and TRBJ2-7; 8 nucleotides line up with TRBD1. Per the germline V gene, CDR1 is MRHNA and CDR2 is SNTAGT. The CDR3 has 18 amino acids. Unmatched junction bases numbered 14, after V lost 2 bases and J lost 2 bases.

This clone turned up a few times. The rearrangement links TRBV6-5 to TRBJ1-1, with D possibly TRBD1 on 5 matching bases. V dropped 6 bases and J dropped 6 bases, with 14 bases sitting between them. CDR1 MNHEY and CDR2 SVGAGI come from the germline V gene. The CDR3 is 13 residues long. This CDR3 reads CASRLTVSAEAFF. The CDR3 DNA is TGTGCCAGCAGATTGACAGTTTCAGCTGAAGCTTTCTTT.

This clone was detected only once. V is TRBV2 and J is TRBJ1-5; a possible D gene is TRBD1 (6 bases). Germline V lookup: CDR1 SNHLY, CDR2 FYNNEI. The length of the CDR3 is 15 residues. The V end lost 5 bases, the J end lost 0 bases, and 11 bases lay between the germline ends. CDR3 sequence: CASSKQGTSNQPQHF. The CDR3 region has the DNA TGTGCCAGCAGTAAACAGGGTACTAGCAATCAGCCCCAGCATTTT.

The rearrangement links TRBV5-6 to TRBJ2-5; the match to TRBD2 covers 9 bases. The V gene end was trimmed by 0 bases and the J gene end by 4 bases; junction bases not matched to a gene: 7. The CDR3 extends over 16 amino acids. The germline gives CDR1 SGHDT, CDR2 YYEEEE. CDR3 sequence (DNA): TGTGCCAGCAGCTTGGCGGCTCTAGCGGGGCTAGAGACCCAGTACTTC. Translation gives CASSLAALAGLETQYF.

A single count supports this clone. The gene calls are TRBV13 and TRBJ2-7; TRBD2 matches 7 bases. The CDR3 is 14 amino acids. After removal of 4 bases from V and 3 bases from J, the junction contained 6 bases not matched to a gene. CDR1 and CDR2 (germline): PRHDT, FYEKMQ (reference sequence). This chain's CDR3 is CASSSSRDYYEQYF. CDR3 DNA: TGTGCCAGCAGCTCCTCCCGGGACTACTACGAGCAGTACTTC.

The table lists this clone with a few counts. This sequence joins TRBV18 and TRBJ1-1; D call uncertain. CDR3 length: 12 amino acids. Trimming left V 6 bases short and J 1 base short, with 6 bases between. Germline CDR1 reads KGHSH; CDR2 reads LQKENI. The CDR3 loop is CASSTGNTEAFF. The CDR3 DNA follows: TGTGCCAGCTCGACGGGGAACACTGAAGCTTTCTTT. Full variable domain (outside the CDR3, taken from reference TRBV18 and TRBJ1-1): NAGVMQNPRHLVRRRGQEARLRCSPMKGHSHVYWYRQLPEEGLKFMVYLQKENIIDESGMPKERFSAEFPKEGPSILRIQQVVRGDSAAYFCASSTGNTEAFFGQGTRLTVV.

The chain employs TRBV6-1 and TRBJ2-1; D gene unclear. Germline assignment: CDR1 MNHNS and CDR2 SASEGT. The length of the CDR3 is 14 residues. Trimming removed 2 bases at V and 6 bases at J, with 11 bases between. The DNA for the CDR3 is TGTGCCAGCAGTGAAACGGTGATCTCCAATGAGCAGTTCTTC. This gives the protein CASSETVISNEQFF.

This chain joins TRBV7-9 and TRBJ2-7; D might be TRBD1 or TRBD2, each matching 5 bases. Germline lookup yields CDR1 SEHNR and CDR2 FQNEAQ (reference sequence). The CDR3 is 13 residues long. Trimming removed 3 bases at V and 3 bases at J, with 9 bases between. The DNA of the CDR3 is TGTGCCAGCAGCTTCGGGACGATCTACGAGCAGTACTTC. It is translated as CASSFGTIYEQYF.

The V call is TRBV7-9, the J call TRBJ2-2; TRBD1 is a possible D gene (6 bases). CDR3 length: 15 amino acids. Looked up from germline, CDR1 is SEHNR and CDR2 is FQNEAQ (reference sequence). V was pared by 1 base and J by 2 bases, with 8 bases between. The CDR3 is CASSLGDINTGELFF. The CDR3 nucleotides read TGTGCCAGCAGCTTAGGGGACATAAACACCGGGGAGCTGTTTTTT.

The V gene is TRBV30, the J gene TRBJ1-1; possible D gene TRBD1, 5 bases. Germline-derived CDR1 and CDR2 are GTSNPN and SVGIG (reference sequence). Trimming took off 5 bases at V and 1 base at J, with 29 bases between the two ends. The CDR3 covers 19 residues. The CDR3 nucleotides read TGTGCCTGGGCATTCGCCCCTCCGGACAAGCAGCCTCCGAACACTGAAGCTTTCTTT. Protein product: CAWAFAPPDKQPPNTEAFF.

J is TRBJ2-1 and V is TRBV7-2; D uncertain. Trimming stripped 7 bases from V and 5 bases from J, with 15 bases between. The germline CDR1 and CDR2 sequences are SGHTA and FQGNSA. The CDR3 totals 14 residues. The CDR3 here is CASTTGTTHNEQFF. The CDR3 DNA is TGTGCCAGCACCACCGGAACCACACACAATGAGCAGTTCTTC. Drawing the rest from reference TRBV7-2 and TRBJ2-1, the complete variable domain is GAGVSQSPSNKVTEKGKDVELRCDPISGHTALYWYRQSLGQGLEFLIYFQGNSAPDKSGLPSDRFSAERTGGSVSTLTIQRTQQEDSAVYLCASTTGTTHNEQFFGPGTRLTVL.

The CDR3 loop reads CAWSPHLPGLSTDTQYF. As DNA, the CDR3 is TGTGCCTGGAGTCCCCACCTCCCGGGACTCAGCACAGATACGCAGTATTTT. The chain employs TRBV30 and TRBJ2-3, with D possibly matching TRBD2 (6 bases). V was pared by 2 bases and J by 0 bases, with 18 bases between. The CDR3 contains 17 residues. CDR1 and CDR2 from the germline V gene are GTSNPN and SVGIG (reference sequence).

The chain combines TRBV30 with TRBJ2-1; 9 nucleotides line up with TRBD2. The CDR3 totals 14 residues. Looked up from germline, CDR1 is GTSNPN and CDR2 is SVGIG (reference sequence). After removal of 4 bases from V and 5 bases from J, the junction contained 6 bases not matched to a gene. The CDR3 protein is CAWNAAGGHNEQFF. The DNA for the CDR3 is TGTGCCTGGAATGCAGCGGGGGGCCACAATGAGCAGTTCTTC.

V usage is TRBV14 and J usage is TRBJ2-7; TRBD1 or TRBD2 may be the D gene (5 bases each). Trimming left V 0 bases short and J 2 bases short, with 8 bases between. Germline V gives CDR1 SGHDN, CDR2 FVKESK. CDR3 length: 14 residues. CDR3 region: CASSQEWGPYEQYF. DNA for the CDR3: TGTGCCAGCAGCCAAGAGTGGGGACCCTACGAGCAGTACTTC.

The DNA for the CDR3 is TGTGCCAGCAGCTTGGACGTCCAAGAGACCCAGTACTTC. Protein: CASSLDVQETQYF. The V gene is TRBV7-9, the J gene TRBJ2-5; D gene uncertain. V was shortened by 3 bases and J by 1 base, with 6 bases between the two germline ends. This CDR3 is 13 amino acids long. Looked up from germline, CDR1 is SEHNR and CDR2 is FQNEAQ (reference sequence). The entire variable domain, with the rest obtained from reference TRBV7-9 and TRBJ2-5, is as follows: DTGVSQNPRHKITKRGQNVTFRCDPISEHNRLYWYRQTLGQGPEFLTYFQNEAQLEKSRLLSDRFSAERPKGSFSTLEIQRTEQGDSAMYLCASSLDVQETQYFGPGTRLLVL.

The gene calls are TRBV6-6 and TRBJ1-1; weak D call: TRBD1 (5 bases). The germline V gene encodes CDR1 MNHNY and CDR2 SVGAGI (reference sequence). The V gene lost 6 bases and the J gene lost 7 bases, with 21 bases spanning the gap. CDR3 length: 15 amino acids. This CDR3 is CASRPAEGLGREAFF. The CDR3 DNA reads TGTGCCAGCAGGCCCGCTGAGGGGCTGGGACGTGAAGCTTTCTTT.

The V and J genes are TRBV28 and TRBJ1-4; TRBD1 aligns across 7 bases. The length of the CDR3 is 14 residues. The germline V gene has CDR1 MDHEN and CDR2 SYDVKM. J gave up 0 bases and V 5 bases, and 0 bases lay outside the gene matches. The CDR3 reads CASSQGATNEKLFF. The CDR3 DNA follows: TGTGCCAGCAGTCAGGGGGCAACTAATGAAAAACTGTTTTTT.